These T cell receptor beta chains were read from a single sample in a study of blood T cell repertoires in COVID-19. Here immunoSEQ multiplex PCR was the method, and the copy in TCRdb shows in-frame clones only, minus some. This sample has over 250,000 clones, with 80% to 90% found just once. Specimen: PBMCs or T cells enriched from blood (not recorded which). The receptors originated from a young man with acute COVID-19. Each CDR3 is given with its conserved first and last residue. Fields, in order: V gene, clone size, J gene, D gene, CDR3 DNA, CDR3 protein. The D gene is left open where the match is weak. Clone size is stated in some rows and not others, as once, few, many or a class when expanded.

V gene: TRBV28; clone size: .; J gene: TRBJ2-1; D gene: TRBD2; CDR3 DNA: TGTGCCAGCAGTTCCCATCTAAGGGGACTACGGAATGAGCAGTTCTTC; CDR3 protein: CASSSHLRGLRNEQFF
V gene: TRBV5-6; clone size: few; J gene: TRBJ1-1; D gene: TRBD1; CDR3 DNA: TGTGCCAGCACCATAGGGACAGCTGTCAACTCCGGTGAAGCTTTCTTT; CDR3 protein: CASTIGTAVNSGEAFF
V gene: TRBV3-1/TRBV3-2; clone size: once; J gene: TRBJ2-3; D gene: .; CDR3 DNA: TGTGCCAGCAGCCGTCGGGTTGGAGATACGCAGTATTTT; CDR3 protein: CASSRRVGDTQYF
V gene: TRBV4-1; clone size: .; J gene: TRBJ1-4; D gene: .; CDR3 DNA: TGCGCCAGCAGCCCTCACAGAACAACTAATGAAAAACTGTTTTTT; CDR3 protein: CASSPHRTTNEKLFF
V gene: TRBV6-5; clone size: .; J gene: TRBJ1-1; D gene: TRBD1; CDR3 DNA: TGTGCCAGCAGTACCGACAGGGCGAATGCTGAAGCTTTCTTT; CDR3 protein: CASSTDRANAEAFF
V gene: TRBV5-5; clone size: .; J gene: TRBJ1-2; D gene: .; CDR3 DNA: TGTGCCAGCAGCTTTAACAGAGGCTACACCTTC; CDR3 protein: CASSFNRGYTF
V gene: TRBV19; clone size: .; J gene: TRBJ2-1; D gene: .; CDR3 DNA: TGTGCCAGTCTTGACGGAGGAGGTTACAATGAGCAGTTCTTC; CDR3 protein: CASLDGGGYNEQFF
V gene: TRBV18; clone size: few; J gene: TRBJ1-1; D gene: .; CDR3 DNA: TGTGCCAGCTCATCGACTGCGAACACTGAAGCTTTCTTT; CDR3 protein: CASSSTANTEAFF
V gene: TRBV6-5; clone size: few; J gene: TRBJ2-2; D gene: TRBD1; CDR3 DNA: TGTGCCAGCAGTATGGGACAGCCGAACACCGGGGAGCTGTTTTTT; CDR3 protein: CASSMGQPNTGELFF
V gene: TRBV6-5; clone size: many; J gene: TRBJ1-5; D gene: TRBD1; CDR3 DNA: TGTGCCAGCAGTCCGGGACAGGCCATCTATCAGCCCCAGCATTTT; CDR3 protein: CASSPGQAIYQPQHF
V gene: TRBV3-1/TRBV3-2; clone size: .; J gene: TRBJ2-5; D gene: .; CDR3 DNA: TGTGCCAGCAGCCAATTAATTTCGACAATCCAAGAGACCCAGTACTTC; CDR3 protein: CASSQLISTIQETQYF
V gene: TRBV2; clone size: .; J gene: TRBJ2-1; D gene: TRBD2; CDR3 DNA: TGTGCCAGCAGTGAAGGGACTAGCGGGAACGACCGTGAGCAGTTCTTC; CDR3 protein: CASSEGTSGNDREQFF
V gene: TRBV4-1; clone size: .; J gene: TRBJ1-5; D gene: .; CDR3 DNA: TGCGCCAGCAGCCCCAGGGAGGGTACCGATCAGCCCCAGCATTTT; CDR3 protein: CASSPREGTDQPQHF
V gene: TRBV7-2; clone size: once; J gene: TRBJ2-3; D gene: TRBD2; CDR3 DNA: TGTGCCAGCAGCTTAGAGGTAGCGGGAAGAGATACGCAGTATTTT; CDR3 protein: CASSLEVAGRDTQYF
V gene: TRBV3-1/TRBV3-2; clone size: .; J gene: TRBJ1-3; D gene: TRBD1; CDR3 DNA: TGTGCCAGCAGCCAAGGGACAGGGGGCGGAAACACCATATATTTT; CDR3 protein: CASSQGTGGGNTIYF
V gene: TRBV28; clone size: .; J gene: TRBJ1-1; D gene: .; CDR3 DNA: TGTGCCAGCCTATCCGGGACACTGATGGACACTGAAGCTTTCTTT; CDR3 protein: CASLSGTLMDTEAFF
V gene: TRBV6-5; clone size: .; J gene: TRBJ1-3; D gene: .; CDR3 DNA: TGTGCCAGCAGTTACAATCTGGGGGGAACTGGAAACACCATATATTTT; CDR3 protein: CASSYNLGGTGNTIYF
V gene: TRBV4-1; clone size: .; J gene: TRBJ2-3; D gene: TRBD2; CDR3 DNA: TGCGCCAGTACAGGGATTAGCGGGAGAACAGATACGCAGTATTTT; CDR3 protein: CASTGISGRTDTQYF
V gene: TRBV5-8; clone size: many; J gene: TRBJ2-3; D gene: TRBD2; CDR3 DNA: TGTGCCAGCAGCTTGGGTGTAGCGGGAATCACAGATACGCAGTATTTT; CDR3 protein: CASSLGVAGITDTQYF
V gene: TRBV10-3; clone size: .; J gene: TRBJ1-4; D gene: .; CDR3 DNA: TGTGCCATCAGTGAGTCGGGACACCAGGTTGCAACTAATGAAAAACTGTTTTTT; CDR3 protein: CAISESGHQVATNEKLFF
V gene: TRBV21-1; clone size: .; J gene: TRBJ1-1; D gene: .; CDR3 DNA: TGTGCCAGCCGAATCTTTAATCGACACGAAGCTTTCTTT; CDR3 protein: CASRIFNRHEAFF
V gene: TRBV25-1; clone size: .; J gene: TRBJ2-3; D gene: TRBD1; CDR3 DNA: TGTGCCAGCAGCTCCCGGGACAGGGGCACAGATACGCAGTATTTT; CDR3 protein: CASSSRDRGTDTQYF
V gene: TRBV10-1; clone size: many; J gene: TRBJ1-6; D gene: TRBD1; CDR3 DNA: TGCGCCAGCACGGGACAGGGCCTCTCCTATAATTCACCCCTCCACTTT; CDR3 protein: CASTGQGLSYNSPLHF
V gene: TRBV14; clone size: .; J gene: TRBJ2-1; D gene: .; CDR3 DNA: TGTGCCAGCAGTCACAGGGGAGGAGGCTACAATGAGCAGTTCTTC; CDR3 protein: CASSHRGGGYNEQFF
V gene: TRBV19; clone size: .; J gene: TRBJ2-3; D gene: TRBD2; CDR3 DNA: TGTGCCAGTAGTATCGCGGGACGGAGACTAGCGGGATTCTCAGATACGCAGTATTTT; CDR3 protein: CASSIAGRRLAGFSDTQYF
V gene: TRBV25-1; clone size: .; J gene: TRBJ2-5; D gene: TRBD2; CDR3 DNA: TGTGCCAGCAGTGGGGATAGCGGGATAAAGACCCAGTACTTC; CDR3 protein: CASSGDSGIKTQYF
V gene: TRBV15; clone size: .; J gene: TRBJ2-1; D gene: TRBD2; CDR3 DNA: TGTGCCACCAGCACCGGACTAGCGGAACACAATGAGCAGTTCTTC; CDR3 protein: CATSTGLAEHNEQFF
V gene: TRBV28; clone size: .; J gene: TRBJ1-2; D gene: TRBD1; CDR3 DNA: TGTGCCAGCAGGCCAGTCAGGGGGCAGAACTATGGCTACACCTTC; CDR3 protein: CASRPVRGQNYGYTF
V gene: TRBV16; clone size: .; J gene: TRBJ2-1; D gene: .; CDR3 DNA: TGTGCCAGCAGCCTTCCAGACAGGTTCGGTGAGCAGTTCTTC; CDR3 protein: CASSLPDRFGEQFF
V gene: TRBV30; clone size: .; J gene: TRBJ2-2; D gene: .; CDR3 DNA: TGTGCCTGGAAGGCGATGGCAGGCAGGGGCACCGGGGAGCTGTTTTTT; CDR3 protein: CAWKAMAGRGTGELFF
V gene: TRBV5-5; clone size: .; J gene: TRBJ2-5; D gene: TRBD1; CDR3 DNA: TGTGCCAGCAGCTCACCCGGGACAGGGGGGACCCAGTACTTC; CDR3 protein: CASSSPGTGGTQYF
V gene: TRBV10-3; clone size: .; J gene: TRBJ2-2; D gene: TRBD1; CDR3 DNA: TGTGCCAACACGGGACAGCCGAACACCGGGGAGCTGTTTTTT; CDR3 protein: CANTGQPNTGELFF
V gene: TRBV19; clone size: many; J gene: TRBJ1-2; D gene: TRBD1; CDR3 DNA: TGTGCCAGTAGTATAGAACCCAGGGGGCGAGGCTACACCTTC; CDR3 protein: CASSIEPRGRGYTF
V gene: TRBV19; clone size: once; J gene: TRBJ1-3; D gene: TRBD1; CDR3 DNA: TGTGCCAGTAGTACCCTCGACAGGGAGAGAAACACCATATATTTT; CDR3 protein: CASSTLDRERNTIYF
V gene: TRBV19; clone size: once; J gene: TRBJ2-5; D gene: .; CDR3 DNA: TGTGCCAGTAGCCTCACCCACTCCGACAGTTGGGAGACCCAGTACTTC; CDR3 protein: CASSLTHSDSWETQYF
V gene: TRBV30; clone size: .; J gene: TRBJ1-1; D gene: .; CDR3 DNA: TGTGCCAGCGGTAGGGAGACTGAAGCTTTCTTT; CDR3 protein: CASGRETEAFF
V gene: TRBV5-4; clone size: .; J gene: TRBJ2-3; D gene: TRBD2; CDR3 DNA: TGTGCCAGCAGCCAAGCGGGGGGGTGGGGCACAGATACGCAGTATTTT; CDR3 protein: CASSQAGGWGTDTQYF
V gene: TRBV29-1; clone size: few; J gene: TRBJ1-1; D gene: .; CDR3 DNA: TGCAGCGTGTCAGGGGTGGAGTACACTGAAGCTTTCTTT; CDR3 protein: CSVSGVEYTEAFF
V gene: TRBV5-1; clone size: .; J gene: TRBJ1-3; D gene: TRBD1; CDR3 DNA: TGCGCCAGCAGCTGGACAGGGGGCTCGGGAAACACCATATATTTT; CDR3 protein: CASSWTGGSGNTIYF
V gene: TRBV6-5; clone size: many; J gene: TRBJ1-1; D gene: .; CDR3 DNA: TGTGCCAGCAGTCCTGACAGCCACACTGAAGCTTTCTTT; CDR3 protein: CASSPDSHTEAFF
V gene: TRBV4-3; clone size: .; J gene: TRBJ2-1; D gene: .; CDR3 DNA: TGCGCCAGCAGCCAAGAACCGGGGGGACAATTCGAGCAGTTCTTC; CDR3 protein: CASSQEPGGQFEQFF
V gene: TRBV6-6; clone size: .; J gene: TRBJ1-2; D gene: .; CDR3 DNA: TGTGCCAGCAGTGCCGGGGAAACCGCTAACTATGGCTACACCTTC; CDR3 protein: CASSAGETANYGYTF
V gene: TRBV11-2; clone size: .; J gene: TRBJ2-1; D gene: TRBD2; CDR3 DNA: TGTGCCAGCAGCTTCCTAGCGGGCTACAATGAGCAGTTCTTC; CDR3 protein: CASSFLAGYNEQFF
V gene: TRBV7-3; clone size: .; J gene: TRBJ1-4; D gene: TRBD1; CDR3 DNA: TGTGCCAGCAGCTTAACCGTCGGGACAGGGGCTAATGAAAAACTGTTTTTT; CDR3 protein: CASSLTVGTGANEKLFF
V gene: TRBV19; clone size: .; J gene: TRBJ1-1; D gene: .; CDR3 DNA: TGTGCCAGTCAATTGGCAGGGAATATGAACACTGAAGCTTTCTTT; CDR3 protein: CASQLAGNMNTEAFF
V gene: TRBV5-6; clone size: .; J gene: TRBJ1-6; D gene: TRBD1; CDR3 DNA: TGTGCCAGCAGCACCTGGACAGGGGGCCATTCACCCCTCCACTTT; CDR3 protein: CASSTWTGGHSPLHF
V gene: TRBV3-1/TRBV3-2; clone size: .; J gene: TRBJ1-4; D gene: .; CDR3 DNA: TGTGCCAGCAGCCAGGGTCAGGGTTGGATGTTTTTT; CDR3 protein: CASSQGQGWMFF
V gene: TRBV20-1; clone size: .; J gene: TRBJ1-2; D gene: .; CDR3 DNA: TGCAGTGCTAGGGCTGAATCCAGCTACACCTTC; CDR3 protein: CSARAESSYTF